This TCR beta chain comes out of a study of radiotherapy plus CTLA-4 blockade in lung cancer. Only in-frame clones appear in the TCRdb table, and some are missing; sequencing was by immunoSEQ multiplex PCR. The sample has 55,000 to 80,000 clones; about nine tenths are singletons. V was shortened by 3 bases and J by 1 base, with 15 bases between the two germline ends. The CDR3 covers 16 residues. Germline V gene lookup returns CDR1 MDHEN and CDR2 SYDVKM. The sample here was peripheral blood, taken from a patient treated with radiotherapy plus ipilimumab. The receptor comes from a human donor with non-small cell lung cancer that progressed on radiotherapy plus ipilimumab. The rearrangement joins TRBV28 to TRBJ1-2; D is unclear. The CDR3 loop is CASSLDAGRNNYGYTF. The CDR3, as DNA: TGTGCCAGCAGTTTGGACGCCGGGAGAAATAACTATGGCTACACCTTC.